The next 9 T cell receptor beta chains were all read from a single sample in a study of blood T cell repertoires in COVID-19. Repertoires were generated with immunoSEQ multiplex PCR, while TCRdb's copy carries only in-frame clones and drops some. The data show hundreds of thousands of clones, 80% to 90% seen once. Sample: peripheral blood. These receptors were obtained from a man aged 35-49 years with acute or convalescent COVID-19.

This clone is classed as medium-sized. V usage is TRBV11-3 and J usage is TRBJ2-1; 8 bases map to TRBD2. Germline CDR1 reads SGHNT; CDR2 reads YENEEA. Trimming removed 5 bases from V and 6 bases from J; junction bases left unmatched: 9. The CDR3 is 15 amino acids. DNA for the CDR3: TGTGCCAGCAGCCCCGGGGGCGGGGGGAGCAATGAGCAGTTCTTC. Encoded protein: CASSPGGGGSNEQFF. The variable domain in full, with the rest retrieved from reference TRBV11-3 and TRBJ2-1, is EAGVVQSPRYKIIEKKQPVAFWCNPISGHNTLYWYLQNLGQGPELLIRYENEEAVDDSQLPKDRFSAERLKGVDSTLKIQPAELGDSAVYLCASSPGGGGSNEQFFGPGTRLTVL.

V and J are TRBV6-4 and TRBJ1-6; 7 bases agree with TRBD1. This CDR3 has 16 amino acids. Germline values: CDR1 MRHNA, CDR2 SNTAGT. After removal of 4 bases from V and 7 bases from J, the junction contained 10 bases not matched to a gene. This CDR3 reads CASSGSQGVCNSPLHF. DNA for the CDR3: TGTGCCAGCAGTGGCTCCCAGGGGGTATGCAATTCACCCCTCCACTTT.

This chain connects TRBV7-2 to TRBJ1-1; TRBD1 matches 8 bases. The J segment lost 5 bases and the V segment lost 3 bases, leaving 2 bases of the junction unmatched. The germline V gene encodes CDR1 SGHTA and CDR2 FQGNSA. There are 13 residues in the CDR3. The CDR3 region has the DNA TGTGCCAGCAGCTTGGACAGGGATACTGAAGCTTTCTTT. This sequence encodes CASSLDRDTEAFF.

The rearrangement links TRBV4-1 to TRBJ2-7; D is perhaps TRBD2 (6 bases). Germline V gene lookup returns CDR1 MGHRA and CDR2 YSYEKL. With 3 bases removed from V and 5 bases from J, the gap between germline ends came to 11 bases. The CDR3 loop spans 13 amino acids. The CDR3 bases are TGCGCCAGCAGCCAGGGAGGCGAGAACGAGCAGTACTTC. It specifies CASSQGGENEQYF.

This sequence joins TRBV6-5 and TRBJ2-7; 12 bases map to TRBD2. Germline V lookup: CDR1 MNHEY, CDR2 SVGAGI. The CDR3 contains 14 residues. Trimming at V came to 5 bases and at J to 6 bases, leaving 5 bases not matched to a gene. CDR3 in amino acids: CASSTSGGLVEQYF. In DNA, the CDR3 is TGTGCCAGCAGTACTAGCGGGGGGCTCGTCGAGCAGTACTTC.

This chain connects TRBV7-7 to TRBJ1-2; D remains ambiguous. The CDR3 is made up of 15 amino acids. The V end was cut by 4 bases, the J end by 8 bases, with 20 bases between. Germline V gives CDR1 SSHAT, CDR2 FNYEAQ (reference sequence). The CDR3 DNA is TGTGCCAGCAGCTCCCGGGAGCCTTTAATCAGGGGCTACACCTTC. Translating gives CASSSREPLIRGYTF.

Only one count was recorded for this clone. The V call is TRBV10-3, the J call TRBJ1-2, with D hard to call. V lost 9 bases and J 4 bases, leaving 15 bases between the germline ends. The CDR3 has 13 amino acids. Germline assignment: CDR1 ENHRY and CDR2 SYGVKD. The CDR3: CAMERQQGYGYTF. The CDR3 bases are TGTGCCATGGAGAGGCAGCAAGGCTATGGCTACACCTTC.

The DNA for the CDR3 is TGTGCTAGTGGTTTACTCGTCGATCAGCCCCAGCATTTT. This translates into CASGLLVDQPQHF. The chain is built from TRBV12-5 and TRBJ1-5; D remains ambiguous. CDR1 and CDR2 (germline): LGHNT, FRNRAP. The V and J ends lost 3 bases and 5 bases respectively, with 8 bases between them. The CDR3 extends over 13 amino acids.

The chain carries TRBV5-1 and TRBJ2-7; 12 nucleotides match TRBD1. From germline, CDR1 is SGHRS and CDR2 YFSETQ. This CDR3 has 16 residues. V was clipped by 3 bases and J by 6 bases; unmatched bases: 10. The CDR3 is CASSSNPGQGAIEQYF. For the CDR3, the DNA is TGCGCCAGCAGCTCAAACCCGGGACAGGGGGCGATCGAGCAGTACTTC.